These 30 T cell receptor beta chains were sequenced from one sample in a study of T cells in Graves' hyperthyroidism and ophthalmopathy. RNA transcripts served as the template for amplifying TCR beta CDR3 regions. HTBI primers drove first-round RT-PCR of the TCR CDR3. TCRdb redid the calling of the multiplex PCR reads with MiXCR, one entry per CDR3 protein. The data hold hundreds of thousands of distinct CDR3 sequences, with about 20% observed a single time. Source material: blood. These receptors came from a man in his forties with Graves' ophthalmopathy.

This chain links TRBV12-3 or TRBV12-4 with TRBJ2-1; D is uncertain. The CDR3 runs 11 residues. V lost 8 bases and J 2 bases, leaving 4 bases between the germline ends. CDR3 coding DNA: TGTGCCAGCGTCGCCTACAATGAGCAGTTCTTC. Translating gives CASVAYNEQFF.

The chain carries TRBV11-3 and TRBJ1-1, with TRBD1 matching 7 bases. Looked up from germline, CDR1 is SGHNT and CDR2 is YENEEA. After removal of 5 bases from V and 3 bases from J, the junction contained 12 bases not matched to a gene. This CDR3 region has 16 residues. This chain's CDR3 is CASSQGSPQGDTEAFF. The DNA for the CDR3 is TGTGCCAGCAGCCAAGGATCCCCCCAGGGGGACACTGAAGCTTTCTTT.

This chain's CDR3 is CASSLRLGLEQYF. CDR3 nucleotide sequence: TGCGCCAGCAGCTTGAGGCTAGGACTCGAGCAGTACTTC. This chain uses TRBV5-1 with TRBJ2-7; a weak D match, TRBD2 (5 bases). V shed 1 base and J shed 6 bases, with 11 bases lying between them. CDR3 size: 13 residues. Germline V gene lookup returns CDR1 SGHRS and CDR2 YFSETQ. Together with reference TRBV5-1 and TRBJ2-7, the CDR3 gives the full variable domain: KAGVTQTPRYLIKTRGQQVTLSCSPISGHRSVSWYQQTPGQGLQFLFEYFSETQRNKGNFPGRFSGRQFSNSRSEMNVSTLELGDSALYLCASSLRLGLEQYFGPGTRLTVT.

The sample holds a few counts of this clonotype. This rearrangement joins TRBV7-6 to TRBJ2-7; D is possibly TRBD2 (6 bases). CDR3 length equals 14 residues. The germline CDR1 and CDR2 sequences are SGHVS and FNYEAQ. Trimming removed 5 bases from V and 0 bases from J, with 11 bases in between. The CDR3 spells CASSSRESSYEQYF. CDR3 nucleotide sequence: TGTGCCAGCAGCAGCCGGGAGAGCTCCTACGAGCAGTACTTC.

In the case of this clonotype: A read error may be the cause here, since a much bigger clone is one base away. V usage is TRBV9 and J usage is TRBJ2-1; no clear D. The J call is uncertain, as TRBJ2-7 better fits the DNA end. The CDR3 contains 15 residues. Germline CDR1 reads SGDLS; CDR2 reads YYNGEE. CDR3: CASSVAVSSYNEQYF. The CDR3 bases are TGTGCCAGCAGCGTAGCGGTAAGCTCCTACAATGAGCAGTACTTC.

With regard to this clonotype: Compared with germline, one end of the junction differs, possibly owing to a read error. V and J are TRBV19 and TRBJ2-3, with 14 bases identical to TRBD2. The germline V gene encodes CDR1 LNHDA and CDR2 SQIVND (reference sequence). The CDR3 loop spans 19 amino acids. CDR3 amino acids: CANSKGTGTSGGVSDTQYF. The CDR3 DNA reads TGTGCCAATAGTAAGGGGACCGGGACTAGCGGGGGAGTTTCGGATACGCAGTATTTT. The full variable domain, with the rest looked up from reference TRBV19 and TRBJ2-3, is DGGITQSPKYLFRKEGQNVTLSCEQNLNHDAMYWYRQDPGQGLRLIYYSQIVNDFQKGDIAEGYSVSREKKESFPLTVTSAQKNPTAFYLCANSKGTGTSGGVSDTQYFGPGTRLTVL.

The J gene is TRBJ1-3, the V gene TRBV9; TRBD1 is a possible D gene (5 bases). V lost 0 bases, J lost 0 bases, and 13 bases lay in between. This CDR3 region has 17 residues. Germline V lookup: CDR1 SGDLS, CDR2 YYNGEE. The CDR3 protein is CASSVAGRANSGNTIYF. The CDR3 DNA is TGTGCCAGCAGCGTAGCTGGCAGGGCCAACTCTGGAAACACCATATATTTT. The whole variable domain, remainder taken from reference TRBV9 and TRBJ1-3, is DSGVTQTPKHLITATGQRVTLRCSPRSGDLSVYWYQQSLDQGLQFLIQYYNGEERAKGNILERFSAQQFPDLHSELNLSSLELGDSALYFCASSVAGRANSGNTIYFGEGSWLTVV.

The chain employs TRBV3-1 and TRBJ1-1, with 10 nucleotides matching TRBD1. The V and J ends lost 3 bases and 0 bases, in that order; junction bases with no gene match: 1. Per the germline V gene, CDR1 is LGHDT and CDR2 is YNNKEL (reference sequence). This CDR3 is 15 amino acids long. CDR3 sequence (DNA): TGTGCCAGCAGCCAGGGACAGGGGATGAACACTGAAGCTTTCTTT. Its translation is CASSQGQGMNTEAFF.

In its sample, this clonotype was seen many times. The rearrangement uses TRBV11-3 and TRBJ2-5, with a weak D call TRBD1 (5 bases). The CDR3 loop spans 13 amino acids. Trimming removed 5 bases from V and 4 bases from J, with 11 bases in between. Germline CDR1 SGHNT, CDR2 YENEEA. CDR3 in DNA: TGTGCCAGCAGCCTGGATGGGGCAGAGACCCAGTACTTC. Translating gives CASSLDGAETQYF. Full variable domain (outside the CDR3, taken from reference TRBV11-3 and TRBJ2-5): EAGVVQSPRYKIIEKKQPVAFWCNPISGHNTLYWYLQNLGQGPELLIRYENEEAVDDSQLPKDRFSAERLKGVDSTLKIQPAELGDSAVYLCASSLDGAETQYFGPGTRLLVL.

This clonotype was counted at least ten times. The V gene is TRBV12-3 or TRBV12-4, the J gene TRBJ1-1; no clear D. V was cut by 6 bases and J by 1 base, with 15 bases left in between. The CDR3 sequence is 15 residues long. Written as DNA, the CDR3 is TGTGCCAGCAGCCCTCTCCGGCAGAGGAACACTGAAGCTTTCTTT. Protein product: CASSPLRQRNTEAFF.

The CDR3 DNA reads TGTGCCAGTAGTATCGCCGGGACTAGCAATGAGCAGTTCTTC. It codes for CASSIAGTSNEQFF. V and J are TRBV19 and TRBJ2-1; 8 bases match TRBD2. Germline values: CDR1 LNHDA, CDR2 SQIVND (reference sequence). The V and J ends lost 3 bases and 6 bases, in that order; junction bases with no gene match: 4. There are 14 residues in the CDR3.

In this sample, this clonotype turned up many times. This chain connects TRBV11-2 to TRBJ2-3; 7 positions match TRBD1. The CDR3 is 15 amino acids. CDR1 and CDR2 from the germline V gene are SGHAT and FQNNGV. V was pared by 5 bases and J by 3 bases, with 8 bases of the junction left unmatched. The chain's CDR3 is CASSTRQGWTDTQYF. DNA of the CDR3: TGTGCCAGCAGCACTAGACAGGGATGGACAGATACGCAGTATTTT.

This clonotype was seen at least ten times. V is TRBV5-5 and J is TRBJ2-1; 7 bases align to TRBD2. V lost 4 bases to trimming and J lost 7 bases; unmatched junction nucleotides: 11. This CDR3 comprises 15 residues. Germline-derived CDR1 and CDR2 are SGHKS and YYEKEE (reference sequence). CDR3 region: CASSPWAGAENEQFF. The CDR3 DNA reads as TGTGCCAGCAGCCCATGGGCGGGAGCGGAGAATGAGCAGTTCTTC.

This clonotype was recorded at least ten times. The CDR3 sequence: CASSQQGAETQYF. CDR3 nucleotide sequence: TGTGCCAGCAGCCAACAGGGGGCAGAGACCCAGTACTTC. The chain has TRBV3-1 and TRBJ2-5; 8 bases match TRBD1. The CDR3 runs 13 residues. From germline, CDR1 is LGHDT and CDR2 YNNKEL (reference sequence). Germline trimming cut 2 bases from V and 4 bases from J; bases unmatched to any gene: 0.

In its sample, this clonotype was seen many times. This sequence joins TRBV5-1 and TRBJ2-7; a possible D gene is TRBD1 (6 bases). Germline V gene data show CDR1 as SGHRS and CDR2 as YFSETQ. V dropped 5 bases and J dropped 0 bases, with 18 bases sitting between them. This CDR3 comprises 16 residues. CDR3 nucleotides: TGCGCCAGCAGACCGCACGACAGGCCCCACTCCTACGAGCAGTACTTC. Amino acids: CASRPHDRPHSYEQYF.

Written as DNA, the CDR3 is TGTGCCAGCAGCCAGCAGGGGGCCAACTATGGCTACACCTTC. It is translated as CASSQQGANYGYTF. The chain joins TRBV3-1 to TRBJ1-2; 8 nucleotides line up with TRBD1. J gave up 2 bases and V 3 bases, and 2 bases lay outside the gene matches. Looked up from germline, CDR1 is LGHDT and CDR2 is YNNKEL (reference sequence). The CDR3 length is 14 residues. Using reference TRBV3-1 and TRBJ1-2 for the parts outside the CDR3, the full variable domain is DTAVSQTPKYLVTQMGNDKSIKCEQNLGHDTMYWYKQDSKKFLKIMFSYNNKELIINETVPNRFSPKSPDKAHLNLHINSLELGDSAVYFCASSQQGANYGYTFGSGTRLTVV.

This clonotype was detected only once. The gene calls are TRBV29-1 and TRBJ2-3; D might be TRBD1 or TRBD2, each matching 5 bases. The CDR3 is made up of 15 amino acids. CDR1 SQVTM and CDR2 ANQGSEA come from the germline V gene. The V end was cut by 0 bases, the J end by 2 bases, with 12 bases between. The CDR3 reads CSVEEPRGYTDTQYF. The CDR3 coding sequence is TGCAGCGTTGAAGAACCACGGGGCTACACAGATACGCAGTATTTT.

The chain links TRBV11-2 to TRBJ1-4; 7 nucleotides agree with TRBD1. The CDR3 totals 16 residues. The V segment lost 5 bases and the J segment 8 bases; nucleotides outside the gene matches: 14. Germline V gene data show CDR1 as SGHAT and CDR2 as FQNNGV. CDR3 loop: CASSHTRDRRREKLFF. DNA of the CDR3: TGTGCCAGCAGCCACACCCGGGACAGACGTCGGGAAAAACTGTTTTTT.

This clonotype has at least ten counts. The V gene is TRBV30, the J gene TRBJ1-4; 7 bases agree with TRBD1. The CDR3 loop spans 12 amino acids. Germline V gene data show CDR1 as GTSNPN and CDR2 as SVGIG (reference sequence). V dropped 7 bases and J dropped 4; count of bases not matched to a gene: 3. CDR3 in amino acids: CAYGQVNEKLFF. In nucleotides, the CDR3 is TGTGCCTACGGACAGGTTAATGAAAAACTGTTTTTT.

The table lists this clonotype with many counts. V gene TRBV7-2 combines with J gene TRBJ2-1, with 7 bases lining up with TRBD2. This CDR3 contains 15 residues. V shed 5 bases and J 2 bases; nucleotides not matched to a gene: 6. In germline, CDR1 is SGHTA, CDR2 FQGNSA. The CDR3 is CASSQLAGPYNEQFF. CDR3 DNA: TGTGCCAGCAGCCAATTAGCGGGTCCCTACAATGAGCAGTTCTTC.

The rearrangement links TRBV5-6 to TRBJ2-5; D not resolved. This CDR3 has 15 amino acids. Germline V gene sequence: CDR1 SGHDT, CDR2 YYEEEE. V gave up 4 bases and J gave up 5 bases, with 18 bases separating them. The CDR3 DNA is TGTGCCAGCAGCCCCCTGGTGGAAGGGCAGGAGACCCAGTACTTC. This sequence encodes CASSPLVEGQETQYF.

The chain has TRBV7-8 and TRBJ1-4; D perhaps matches TRBD1 (5 bases). Germline V gene lookup returns CDR1 SGHVS and CDR2 FQNEAQ. The germline V and J ends were trimmed by 5 bases and 7 bases, with 14 bases remaining between them. This CDR3 comprises 14 residues. The chain's CDR3 is CASSPLDGAEKLFF. The CDR3 DNA sequence: TGTGCCAGCAGCCCCTTAGATGGGGCTGAAAAACTGTTTTTT.

This clonotype was picked up a small number of times. This sequence joins TRBV5-6 and TRBJ2-7, with D uncertain. With 3 bases removed from V and 2 bases from J, the gap between germline ends came to 18 bases. There are 16 residues in the CDR3. CDR1 and CDR2 (germline): SGHDT, YYEEEE. The CDR3 bases are TGTGCCAGCAGCTCTCTAATCGCGTCGGCTACCTACGAGCAGTACTTC. Encoded protein: CASSSLIASATYEQYF. Filled out from reference TRBV5-6 and TRBJ2-7, the complete variable domain reads DAGVTQSPTHLIKTRGQQVTLRCSPKSGHDTVSWYQQALGQGPQFIFQYYEEEERQRGNFPDRFSGHQFPNYSSELNVNALLLGDSALYLCASSSLIASATYEQYFGPGTRLTVT.

This clonotype was found a few times. The chain links TRBV30 to TRBJ1-2; D gene unclear. The CDR3 loop spans 13 amino acids. Trimming stripped 4 bases from V and 0 bases from J, with 9 bases between. Germline assignment: CDR1 GTSNPN and CDR2 SVGIG (reference sequence). The CDR3 here is CAWTLGANYGYTF. The CDR3 nucleotides are TGTGCCTGGACCCTCGGGGCTAACTATGGCTACACCTTC.

The chain has TRBV9 and TRBJ2-3, with 9 bases identical to TRBD2. Per the germline V gene, CDR1 is SGDLS and CDR2 is YYNGEE. After removal of 3 bases from V and 3 bases from J, the junction contained 11 bases not matched to a gene. CDR3 length equals 17 residues. This chain's CDR3 is CASSEVAGVSGTDTQYF. The CDR3 nucleotides are TGTGCCAGCAGCGAGGTAGCGGGAGTTTCTGGAACAGATACGCAGTATTTT.

The chain couples TRBV2 to TRBJ1-2; the match to TRBD1 covers 8 bases. CDR1 and CDR2 from the germline V gene are SNHLY and FYNNEI. The junction had 11 bases not matched to a gene; V was cut back by 1 base and J by 4 bases. The CDR3 has 17 residues. CDR3 coding DNA: TGTGCCAGCAGTGAAGGGAGCAGGGGGCGCCCGGGCTATGGCTACACCTTC. Amino acids: CASSEGSRGRPGYGYTF.

This clonotype was seen repeatedly, ten times or more. This sequence joins TRBV28 and TRBJ2-1; D might be TRBD1 or TRBD2, each matching 5 bases. The CDR3 length is 15 residues. Trimming shortened V by 4 bases and J by 5 bases, and 15 bases separated the two germline ends. Germline V gives CDR1 MDHEN, CDR2 SYDVKM. The CDR3 bases are TGTGCCAGCAGTTCTCGGGGCACTCCCCACAATGAGCAGTTCTTC. It specifies CASSSRGTPHNEQFF.

This clonotype was detected many times. The chain recombines TRBV28 with TRBJ2-7, with 8 positions matching TRBD1. The CDR3 contains 13 residues. CDR1 is MDHEN and CDR2 is SYDVKM in the germline V gene. J gave up 1 base and V 10 bases, and 6 bases lay outside the gene matches. CDR3 coding DNA: TGTGCCACCAGGACAGGGCCTTCCTACGAGCAGTACTTC. Protein sequence: CATRTGPSYEQYF.

This clonotype was seen a few times. The genes are TRBV7-2 and TRBJ2-7; a weak D match, TRBD2 (6 bases). The length of the CDR3 is 16 residues. V was clipped by 4 bases and J by 1 base, with 17 bases between them. Germline assignment: CDR1 SGHTA and CDR2 FQGNSA. CDR3 region: CASSSSGSSASYEQYF. CDR3 DNA: TGTGCCAGCAGCTCATCTGGTTCTAGCGCATCCTACGAGCAGTACTTC.

The chain carries TRBV9 and TRBJ1-1; 8 bases are shared with TRBD1. With V trimmed by 2 bases and J by 6 bases, 6 bases remained unmatched. The CDR3 is 14 residues long. Germline V gives CDR1 SGDLS, CDR2 YYNGEE. CDR3 sequence (DNA): TGTGCCAGCAGCGTCACCGGGACAGGCGCTGAAGCTTTCTTT. As protein: CASSVTGTGAEAFF.